This TCR beta chain was documented in a study of cytomegalovirus exposure and HLA in healthy donors. Overall study context: In a later analysis, the roughly 110 validation repertoires were reported to have used the same platform as the roughly 600 first-cohort repertoires. Study-level results: The dataset shows that most TCR sequences were rare, while some public TCRs occurred in many donors.

The donors were part of the validation cohort, which consisted of roughly 120 subjects and was separate from the first cohort of several hundred subjects. The ends lost 4 bases at V and 4 bases at J; junction bases unmatched: 11. The CDR3 length is 15 residues. CDR1 is SGHDT, CDR2 YYEEEE, per germline. On this clone: Its antigen is not identified.

Assay: immunoSEQ multiplex PCR; the TCRdb copy retains only in-frame clones and omits some. This sample has roughly 64,000 clones, with roughly 96% found just once. The chain has TRBV5-6 and TRBJ2-7, with 7 bases fitting TRBD1. Sequenced input: PBMCs. This receptor was obtained from a woman between 18 and 30 years old in good health and CMV-seropositive. CDR3 sequence reads: CASSLGQVVGYEQYF. The CDR3 nucleotides are TGTGCCAGCAGCCTAGGACAGGTCGTAGGATACGAGCAGTACTTC. The whole variable domain, filled in from reference TRBV5-6 and TRBJ2-7, reads DAGVTQSPTHLIKTRGQQVTLRCSPKSGHDTVSWYQQALGQGPQFIFQYYEEEERQRGNFPDRFSGHQFPNYSSELNVNALLLGDSALYLCASSLGQVVGYEQYFGPGTRLTVT.